The 5 T cell receptor beta chains in this list originate from one sample, sequenced in a study of cytomegalovirus exposure and HLA in healthy donors. Primers included in the PCR were 60 Vbeta and 13 Jbeta primers. This table comes from immunoSEQ multiplex PCR, and its TCRdb copy is limited to in-frame clones, with some not included. The sample shows approximately 220,000 clones, 75% to 80% of them seen only once. The sample consisted of PBMCs. These receptors all stem from a male donor in good health and CMV-seronegative.

The chain carries TRBV7-9 and TRBJ2-7; TRBD1 matches 7 bases. CDR1 is SEHNR, CDR2 FQNEAQ, per germline (reference sequence). The V and J ends lost 1 base and 3 bases, in that order; junction bases with no gene match: 3. This CDR3 is built from 14 residues. Here the CDR3 reads CASSLVPGGYEQYF. In DNA, the CDR3 is TGTGCCAGCAGCTTAGTTCCAGGGGGCTACGAGCAGTACTTC.

The chain couples TRBV5-1 to TRBJ1-1; unclear D gene. CDR1 and CDR2 from the germline V gene are SGHRS and YFSETQ. This CDR3 has 14 amino acids. V was pared by 4 bases and J by 4 bases, with 14 bases between. The DNA of the CDR3 is TGCGCCAGCAGCCCAGACCCTGAGGTCACTGAAGCTTTCTTT. This translates into CASSPDPEVTEAFF.

The chain links TRBV5-1 to TRBJ2-7, with TRBD1 identical over 7 bases. This CDR3 spans 12 amino acids. V lost 3 bases, J lost 6 bases, and 3 bases stayed unmatched. Per germline, CDR1 SGHRS and CDR2 YFSETQ. The CDR3 nucleotides read TGCGCCAGCAGCTCGACAGGGCCCGAGCAGTACTTC. It translates to CASSSTGPEQYF.

This clone was recorded once. The chain recombines TRBV28 with TRBJ1-5, with 7 bases lining up with TRBD1. There are 17 residues in the CDR3. Trimming took 3 bases from V and 5 from J; bases not matched to a gene: 13. Germline-derived CDR1 and CDR2 are MDHEN and SYDVKM. The CDR3 here is CASSFNQGEVGHQPQHF. In DNA form, the CDR3 reads TGTGCCAGCAGTTTCAATCAGGGGGAGGTGGGTCATCAGCCCCAGCATTTT.

The CDR3 DNA reads as TGTGCCAGCTCCCGGTCTGGCGGGGGCTACAATGAGCAGTTCTTC. This codes for CASSRSGGGYNEQFF. The chain joins TRBV9 to TRBJ2-1, with 7 positions matching TRBD2. The J segment lost 3 bases and the V segment lost 7 bases, leaving 10 bases of the junction unmatched. Germline V gene data show CDR1 as SGDLS and CDR2 as YYNGEE. This CDR3 has 15 amino acids. The complete variable domain, with remaining parts taken from reference TRBV9 and TRBJ2-1, reads DSGVTQTPKHLITATGQRVTLRCSPRSGDLSVYWYQQSLDQGLQFLIQYYNGEERAKGNILERFSAQQFPDLHSELNLSSLELGDSALYFCASSRSGGGYNEQFFGPGTRLTVL.